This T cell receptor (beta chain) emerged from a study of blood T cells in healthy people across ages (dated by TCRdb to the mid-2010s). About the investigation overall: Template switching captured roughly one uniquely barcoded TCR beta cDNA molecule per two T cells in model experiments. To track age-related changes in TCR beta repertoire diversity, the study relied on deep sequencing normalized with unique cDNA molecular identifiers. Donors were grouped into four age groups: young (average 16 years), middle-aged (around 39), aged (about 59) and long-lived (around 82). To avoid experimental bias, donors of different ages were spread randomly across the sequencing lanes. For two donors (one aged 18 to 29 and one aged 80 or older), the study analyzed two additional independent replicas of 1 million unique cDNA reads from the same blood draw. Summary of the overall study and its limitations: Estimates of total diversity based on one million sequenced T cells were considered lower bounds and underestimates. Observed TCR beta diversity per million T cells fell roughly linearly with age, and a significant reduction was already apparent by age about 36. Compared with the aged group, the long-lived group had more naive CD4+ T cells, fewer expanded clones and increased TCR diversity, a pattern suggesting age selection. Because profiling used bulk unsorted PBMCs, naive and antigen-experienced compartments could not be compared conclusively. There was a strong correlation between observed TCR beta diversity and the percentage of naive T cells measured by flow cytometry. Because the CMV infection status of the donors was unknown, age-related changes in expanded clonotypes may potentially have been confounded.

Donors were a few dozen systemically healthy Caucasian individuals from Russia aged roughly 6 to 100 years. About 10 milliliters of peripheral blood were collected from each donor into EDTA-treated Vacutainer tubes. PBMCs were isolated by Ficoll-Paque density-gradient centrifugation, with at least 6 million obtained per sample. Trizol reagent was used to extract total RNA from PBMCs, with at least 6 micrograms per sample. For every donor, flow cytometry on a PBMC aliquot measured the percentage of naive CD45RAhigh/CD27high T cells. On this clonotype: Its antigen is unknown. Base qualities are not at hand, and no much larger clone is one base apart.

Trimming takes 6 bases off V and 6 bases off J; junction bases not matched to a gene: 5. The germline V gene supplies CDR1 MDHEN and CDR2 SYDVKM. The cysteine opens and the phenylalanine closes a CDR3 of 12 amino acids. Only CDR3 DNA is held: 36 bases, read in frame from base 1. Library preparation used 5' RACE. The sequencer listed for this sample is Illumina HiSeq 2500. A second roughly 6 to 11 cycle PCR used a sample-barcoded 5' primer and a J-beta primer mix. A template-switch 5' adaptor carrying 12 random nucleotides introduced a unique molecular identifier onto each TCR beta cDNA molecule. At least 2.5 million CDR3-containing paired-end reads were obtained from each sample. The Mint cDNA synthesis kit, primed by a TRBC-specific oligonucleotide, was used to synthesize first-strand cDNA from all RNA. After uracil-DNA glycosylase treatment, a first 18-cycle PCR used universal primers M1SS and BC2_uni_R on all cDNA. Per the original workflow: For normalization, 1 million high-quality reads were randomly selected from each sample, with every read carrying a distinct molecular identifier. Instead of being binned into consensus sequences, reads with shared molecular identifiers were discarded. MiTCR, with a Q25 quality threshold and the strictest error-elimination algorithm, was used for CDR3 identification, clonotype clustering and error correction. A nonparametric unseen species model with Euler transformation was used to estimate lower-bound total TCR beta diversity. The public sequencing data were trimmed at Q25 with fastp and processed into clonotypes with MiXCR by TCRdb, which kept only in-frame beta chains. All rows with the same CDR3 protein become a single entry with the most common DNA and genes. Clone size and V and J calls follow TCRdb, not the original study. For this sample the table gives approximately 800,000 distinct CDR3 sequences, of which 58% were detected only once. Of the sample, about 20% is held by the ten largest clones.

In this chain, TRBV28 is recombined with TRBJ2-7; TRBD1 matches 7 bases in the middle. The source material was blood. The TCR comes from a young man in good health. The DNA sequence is TGTGCCAGCAGACGAAACAGGGGCGAGCAGTACTTC. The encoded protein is CASRRNRGEQYF. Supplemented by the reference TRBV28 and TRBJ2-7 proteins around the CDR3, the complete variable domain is DVKVTQSSRYLVKRTGEKVFLECVQDMDHENMFWYRQDPGLGLRLIYFSYDVKMKEKGDIPEGYSVSREKKERFSLILESASTNQTSMYLCASRRNRGEQYFGPGTRLTVT.